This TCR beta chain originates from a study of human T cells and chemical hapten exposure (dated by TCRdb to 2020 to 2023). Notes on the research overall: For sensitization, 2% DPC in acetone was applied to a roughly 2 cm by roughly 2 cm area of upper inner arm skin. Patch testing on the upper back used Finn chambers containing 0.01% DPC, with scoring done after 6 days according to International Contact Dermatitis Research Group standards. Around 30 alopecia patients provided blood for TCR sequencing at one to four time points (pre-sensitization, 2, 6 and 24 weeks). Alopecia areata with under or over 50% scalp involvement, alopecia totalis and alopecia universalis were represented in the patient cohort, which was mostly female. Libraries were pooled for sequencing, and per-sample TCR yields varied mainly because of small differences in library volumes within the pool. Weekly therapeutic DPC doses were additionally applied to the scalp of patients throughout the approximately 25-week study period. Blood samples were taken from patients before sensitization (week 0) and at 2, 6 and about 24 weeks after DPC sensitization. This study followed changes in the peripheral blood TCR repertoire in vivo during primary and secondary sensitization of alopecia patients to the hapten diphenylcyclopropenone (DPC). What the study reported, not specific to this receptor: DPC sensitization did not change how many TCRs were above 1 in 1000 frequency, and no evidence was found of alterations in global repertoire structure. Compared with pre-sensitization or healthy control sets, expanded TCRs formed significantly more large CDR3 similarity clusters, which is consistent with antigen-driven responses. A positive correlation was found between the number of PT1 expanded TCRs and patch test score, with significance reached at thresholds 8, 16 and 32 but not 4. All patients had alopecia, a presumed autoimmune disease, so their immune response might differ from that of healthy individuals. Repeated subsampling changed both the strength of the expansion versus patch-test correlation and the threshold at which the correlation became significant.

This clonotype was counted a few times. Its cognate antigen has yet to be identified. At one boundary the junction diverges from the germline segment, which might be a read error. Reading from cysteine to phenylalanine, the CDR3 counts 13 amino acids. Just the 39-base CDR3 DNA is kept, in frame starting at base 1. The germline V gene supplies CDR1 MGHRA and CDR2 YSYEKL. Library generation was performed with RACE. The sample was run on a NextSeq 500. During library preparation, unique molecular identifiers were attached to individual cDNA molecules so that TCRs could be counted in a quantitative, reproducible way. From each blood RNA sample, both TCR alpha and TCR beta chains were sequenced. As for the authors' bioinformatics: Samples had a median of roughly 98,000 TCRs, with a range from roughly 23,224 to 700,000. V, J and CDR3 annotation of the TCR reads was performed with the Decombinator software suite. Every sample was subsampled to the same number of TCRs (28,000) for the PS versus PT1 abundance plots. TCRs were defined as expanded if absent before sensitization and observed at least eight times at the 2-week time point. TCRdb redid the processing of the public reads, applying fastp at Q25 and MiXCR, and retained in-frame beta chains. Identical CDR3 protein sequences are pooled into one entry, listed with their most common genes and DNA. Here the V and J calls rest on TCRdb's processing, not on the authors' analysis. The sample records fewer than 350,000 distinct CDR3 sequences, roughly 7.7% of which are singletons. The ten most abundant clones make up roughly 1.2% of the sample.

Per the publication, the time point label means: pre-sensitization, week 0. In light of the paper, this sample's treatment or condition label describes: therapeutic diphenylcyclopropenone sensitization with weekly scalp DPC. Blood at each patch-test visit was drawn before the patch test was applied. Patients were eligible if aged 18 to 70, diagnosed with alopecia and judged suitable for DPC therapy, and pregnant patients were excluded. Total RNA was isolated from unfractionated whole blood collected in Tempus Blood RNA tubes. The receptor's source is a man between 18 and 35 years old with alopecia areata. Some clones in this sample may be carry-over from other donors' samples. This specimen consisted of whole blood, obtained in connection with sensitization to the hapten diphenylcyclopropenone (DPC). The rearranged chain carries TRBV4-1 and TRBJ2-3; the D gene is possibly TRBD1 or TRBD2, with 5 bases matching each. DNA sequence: TGCGCCAGCAGCCGGGGGAGCAGAGATACGCAGTATTTT. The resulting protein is CASSRGSRDTQYF.